These T cell receptor beta chains were read from a single sample in a study of control samples from healthy donors and cancer patients. Generated by immunoSEQ multiplex PCR, the TCRdb table keeps only in-frame clones and is missing some. The table includes 150,000 to 200,000 clones, around 90% detected once. What was sequenced was blood. These receptors were taken from a woman between 50 and 59 years old in good health. The CDR3 runs from the conserved cysteine through the conserved F or W. Fields, in order: clone size, J gene, D gene, V gene, CDR3 DNA, CDR3 protein. A D gene is named only where the DNA matches it firmly. Rows may omit the clone size; those that give it use once, few, many or a size class.

abundance: .
j_gene: TRBJ1-4
d_gene: .
v_gene: TRBV5-8
CDR3nt: TGTGCCAGCAGCTTGGGGGACACGAATGAAAAACTGTTTTTT
CDR3aa: CASSLGDTNEKLFF

abundance: .
j_gene: TRBJ2-3
d_gene: TRBD2
v_gene: TRBV23-1
CDR3nt: TGCGCCAGCAGTCTCGACGAAGGAGCGGGGGTATGGGGAGATACGCAGTATTTT
CDR3aa: CASSLDEGAGVWGDTQYF

abundance: once
j_gene: TRBJ1-6
d_gene: .
v_gene: TRBV28
CDR3nt: TGTGCCAGCAGTTATCGGACGGCTAATTCACCCCTCCACTTT
CDR3aa: CASSYRTANSPLHF

abundance: .
j_gene: TRBJ1-6
d_gene: .
v_gene: TRBV19
CDR3nt: TGTGCCAGTAGTACCCGGGCCAGCTCCTATAATTCACCCCTCCACTTT
CDR3aa: CASSTRASSYNSPLHF

abundance: .
j_gene: TRBJ1-2
d_gene: .
v_gene: TRBV7-9
CDR3nt: TGTGCCAGCAGCTTAGGGAACAGTTGGGATGGCTACACCTTC
CDR3aa: CASSLGNSWDGYTF

abundance: .
j_gene: TRBJ2-1
d_gene: .
v_gene: TRBV5-1
CDR3nt: TGCGCCAGCAGCTTGTATCCCCCTTTCGGGTTCTCCTACAATGAGCAGTTCTTC
CDR3aa: CASSLYPPFGFSYNEQFF

abundance: once
j_gene: TRBJ2-2
d_gene: TRBD2
v_gene: TRBV28
CDR3nt: TGTGCCAGCAGTCTTCCTAGCGGGAGTTTCTCCGGGGAGCTGTTTTTT
CDR3aa: CASSLPSGSFSGELFF

abundance: .
j_gene: TRBJ1-1
d_gene: TRBD1
v_gene: TRBV7-2
CDR3nt: TGTGCCAGCAGCTCGGGACAGGGAGGGGTTCGAACTGAAGCTTTCTTT
CDR3aa: CASSSGQGGVRTEAFF

abundance: .
j_gene: TRBJ1-1
d_gene: .
v_gene: TRBV2
CDR3nt: TGTGCCAGCAGGACAGGTTTGAACACTGAAGCTTTCTTT
CDR3aa: CASRTGLNTEAFF

abundance: .
j_gene: TRBJ2-1
d_gene: .
v_gene: TRBV27
CDR3nt: TGTGCCAGCAGTTTTCGGACCCACTACAATGAGCAGTTCTTC
CDR3aa: CASSFRTHYNEQFF

abundance: .
j_gene: TRBJ2-1
d_gene: .
v_gene: TRBV9
CDR3nt: TGTGCCAGCAGCGTACGGGGAATTGAGCAGTTCTTC
CDR3aa: CASSVRGIEQFF

abundance: .
j_gene: TRBJ2-5
d_gene: .
v_gene: TRBV19
CDR3nt: TGTGCCAGTAGCCAGGGCAATGGGGTCGGAGAGACCCAGTACTTC
CDR3aa: CASSQGNGVGETQYF

abundance: .
j_gene: TRBJ2-2
d_gene: .
v_gene: TRBV19
CDR3nt: TGTGCCAGTAGTATACTGGGGATGGTGTCCGGGGAGCTGTTTTTT
CDR3aa: CASSILGMVSGELFF

abundance: once
j_gene: TRBJ1-1
d_gene: TRBD1
v_gene: TRBV5-1
CDR3nt: TGCGCCAGCAGCCCGGGACAGGGGAACACTGAAGCTTTCTTT
CDR3aa: CASSPGQGNTEAFF

abundance: .
j_gene: TRBJ1-2
d_gene: .
v_gene: TRBV28
CDR3nt: TGTGCCAGCAGTGACCAGGGGCCCCATAGCTACACCTTC
CDR3aa: CASSDQGPHSYTF

abundance: .
j_gene: TRBJ1-5
d_gene: .
v_gene: TRBV5-1
CDR3nt: TGCGCCAGCAGCTTGGCGGGCGGGAGAAATCAGCCCCAGCATTTT
CDR3aa: CASSLAGGRNQPQHF

abundance: .
j_gene: TRBJ1-2
d_gene: TRBD1
v_gene: TRBV14
CDR3nt: TGTGCCAGCAGCTCGGGGACAGCGACTGGCTACACCTTC
CDR3aa: CASSSGTATGYTF

abundance: .
j_gene: TRBJ1-2
d_gene: .
v_gene: TRBV15
CDR3nt: TGTGCCACCAGCAGAGGAACACGTCTGGATGGCTACACCTTC
CDR3aa: CATSRGTRLDGYTF

abundance: .
j_gene: TRBJ2-3
d_gene: .
v_gene: TRBV2
CDR3nt: TGTGCCAGCAGTAGGGGGACAGATACGCAGTATTTT
CDR3aa: CASSRGTDTQYF

abundance: .
j_gene: TRBJ1-4
d_gene: .
v_gene: TRBV12-3/TRBV12-4
CDR3nt: TGTGCCAGCAGTCCCTTGGCGTATGGAAAACTGTTTTTT
CDR3aa: CASSPLAYGKLFF

abundance: .
j_gene: TRBJ1-2
d_gene: .
v_gene: TRBV7-2
CDR3nt: TGTGCCAGCAGCCAAGGACAGAACTATGGCTACACCTTC
CDR3aa: CASSQGQNYGYTF

abundance: .
j_gene: TRBJ2-7
d_gene: TRBD2
v_gene: TRBV30
CDR3nt: TGTGCCTGGAGGACCGGGACTAGCGGGAGGGTCACCTACGAGCAGTACTTC
CDR3aa: CAWRTGTSGRVTYEQYF

abundance: .
j_gene: TRBJ2-1
d_gene: .
v_gene: TRBV28
CDR3nt: TGTGCCAGCCAAATCCGGGGAAGGTTCTCGGGTGAGCAGTTCTTC
CDR3aa: CASQIRGRFSGEQFF

abundance: .
j_gene: TRBJ2-6
d_gene: .
v_gene: TRBV5-4
CDR3nt: TGTGCCAGCAGCTTGGACTCTGGGGCCAACGTCCTGACTTTC
CDR3aa: CASSLDSGANVLTF

abundance: .
j_gene: TRBJ1-1
d_gene: TRBD1
v_gene: TRBV7-2
CDR3nt: TGTGCCAGCAGCGCCGGGACAGGGAATGTAGCTTTCTTT
CDR3aa: CASSAGTGNVAFF

abundance: .
j_gene: TRBJ2-2
d_gene: TRBD1
v_gene: TRBV6-5
CDR3nt: TGTGCCAGCGGACAGGGGGGTTTCGCCGGGGAGCTGTTTTTT
CDR3aa: CASGQGGFAGELFF

abundance: few
j_gene: TRBJ2-7
d_gene: .
v_gene: TRBV6-5
CDR3nt: TGTGCCAGCAGCCCAGGGGTGGGGAGCTCCTACGAGCAGTACTTC
CDR3aa: CASSPGVGSSYEQYF

abundance: .
j_gene: TRBJ1-1
d_gene: TRBD1
v_gene: TRBV6-6
CDR3nt: TGTGCCAGCAGTCTCCGACAGGGGGCGGGTACTGAAGCTTTCTTT
CDR3aa: CASSLRQGAGTEAFF

abundance: .
j_gene: TRBJ1-3
d_gene: .
v_gene: TRBV28
CDR3nt: TGTGCCAGCAACAGGGCCGGAAACACCATATATTTT
CDR3aa: CASNRAGNTIYF

abundance: .
j_gene: TRBJ2-3
d_gene: .
v_gene: TRBV5-1
CDR3nt: TGCGCCAGCAGCTTCCAGGGTATCGGCACAGATACGCAGTATTTT
CDR3aa: CASSFQGIGTDTQYF

abundance: once
j_gene: TRBJ1-2
d_gene: .
v_gene: TRBV12-3/TRBV12-4
CDR3nt: TGTGCCAGTCAGGGCATTAACTATGGCTACACCTTC
CDR3aa: CASQGINYGYTF

abundance: .
j_gene: TRBJ1-1
d_gene: .
v_gene: TRBV11-2
CDR3nt: TGTGCCAGCAGCCAAGACCAGAGAGTGAACACTGAAGCTTTCTTT
CDR3aa: CASSQDQRVNTEAFF

abundance: .
j_gene: TRBJ1-6
d_gene: TRBD1
v_gene: TRBV9
CDR3nt: TGTGCCAGCAGCGTACAGGGGGCGCTTAATTCACCCCTCCACTTT
CDR3aa: CASSVQGALNSPLHF

abundance: .
j_gene: TRBJ1-6
d_gene: TRBD1
v_gene: TRBV6-5
CDR3nt: TGTGCCAGCAGTTTACAGGGGATCTATAATTCACCCCTCCACTTT
CDR3aa: CASSLQGIYNSPLHF

abundance: .
j_gene: TRBJ2-5
d_gene: TRBD1
v_gene: TRBV6-5
CDR3nt: TGTGCCAGCAGTTACTCGACAGGGGTTCAAGAGACCCAGTACTTC
CDR3aa: CASSYSTGVQETQYF

abundance: .
j_gene: TRBJ2-1
d_gene: .
v_gene: TRBV7-2
CDR3nt: TGTGCCAGCAGCTATCAGTCCTACAATGAGCAGTTCTTC
CDR3aa: CASSYQSYNEQFF

abundance: .
j_gene: TRBJ1-6
d_gene: .
v_gene: TRBV2
CDR3nt: TGTGCCAGCAGTGAAATTCGGTCAGAAGATTCACCCCTCCACTTT
CDR3aa: CASSEIRSEDSPLHF

abundance: few
j_gene: TRBJ1-2
d_gene: TRBD1
v_gene: TRBV2
CDR3nt: TGTGCCACGACCTTAGACAGGGGGCGAGCCCATGGCTACACCTTC
CDR3aa: CATTLDRGRAHGYTF

abundance: .
j_gene: TRBJ2-7
d_gene: .
v_gene: TRBV20-1
CDR3nt: TGCAGTGCTAGTAGACTTGACGAGCAGTACTTC
CDR3aa: CSASRLDEQYF

abundance: .
j_gene: TRBJ2-1
d_gene: .
v_gene: TRBV2
CDR3nt: TGTGCCAGCAGTGACTGGGACCGGGGGTTCTTC
CDR3aa: CASSDWDRGFF

abundance: .
j_gene: TRBJ1-3
d_gene: .
v_gene: TRBV5-1
CDR3nt: TGCGCCAGCAGTTCAGGGGCCGGAAACACCATATATTTT
CDR3aa: CASSSGAGNTIYF

abundance: .
j_gene: TRBJ2-1
d_gene: .
v_gene: TRBV28
CDR3nt: TGTGCCGTAGAGGACTCATTCTCCTACAATGAGCAGTTCTTC
CDR3aa: CAVEDSFSYNEQFF

abundance: .
j_gene: TRBJ1-2
d_gene: TRBD1
v_gene: TRBV28
CDR3nt: TGTGCCAGCAGTCCCCCCGGGACAGGGAAACCGCATGGCTACACCTTC
CDR3aa: CASSPPGTGKPHGYTF

abundance: .
j_gene: TRBJ1-3
d_gene: TRBD1
v_gene: TRBV5-6
CDR3nt: TGTGCCAGCAGCCCATGGACAGGCATTCGAGGAAACACCATATATTTT
CDR3aa: CASSPWTGIRGNTIYF

abundance: .
j_gene: TRBJ1-2
d_gene: .
v_gene: TRBV27
CDR3nt: TGTGCCAGCAGTTTATTCGTACAGGACGGCATCTACACCTTC
CDR3aa: CASSLFVQDGIYTF

abundance: few
j_gene: TRBJ2-6
d_gene: .
v_gene: TRBV7-3
CDR3nt: TGTGCCAGCAGCCGCGGACCGGTCTCTGGGGCCAACGTCCTGACTTTC
CDR3aa: CASSRGPVSGANVLTF

abundance: .
j_gene: TRBJ2-7
d_gene: .
v_gene: TRBV28
CDR3nt: TGTGCCAGCAGTCTCACCGGGCCGACCTTTTACGAGCAGTACTTC
CDR3aa: CASSLTGPTFYEQYF

abundance: .
j_gene: TRBJ2-7
d_gene: TRBD1
v_gene: TRBV3-1/TRBV3-2
CDR3nt: TGTGCCAGTGCGACAGGGGGATCCTACGAGCAGTACTTC
CDR3aa: CASATGGSYEQYF

abundance: few
j_gene: TRBJ2-3
d_gene: .
v_gene: TRBV5-1
CDR3nt: TGCGCCAGCAGCTTGGGGGATCGGATTCCCACAGATACGCAGTATTTT
CDR3aa: CASSLGDRIPTDTQYF

abundance: .
j_gene: TRBJ2-7
d_gene: TRBD1
v_gene: TRBV9
CDR3nt: TGTGCCAGCAGCGTCGGGACAGAGGCCTACGAGCAGTACTTC
CDR3aa: CASSVGTEAYEQYF

abundance: .
j_gene: TRBJ1-6
d_gene: .
v_gene: TRBV27
CDR3nt: TGTGCCAGCAGTTCGAGGGGTTCACCCCTCCACTTT
CDR3aa: CASSSRGSPLHF

abundance: .
j_gene: TRBJ2-1
d_gene: .
v_gene: TRBV24-1
CDR3nt: TGTGCCACCTCGGGCCCGGGGGCCAATGAGCAGTTCTTC
CDR3aa: CATSGPGANEQFF

abundance: .
j_gene: TRBJ2-7
d_gene: .
v_gene: TRBV28
CDR3nt: TGTGCCAGCAGTCAGGGGATAGGGTACGAGCAGTACTTC
CDR3aa: CASSQGIGYEQYF

abundance: .
j_gene: TRBJ1-2
d_gene: TRBD1
v_gene: TRBV5-1
CDR3nt: TGCGCCAGCAGCTTGGCGGGGACAGCTAACTATGGCTACACCTTC
CDR3aa: CASSLAGTANYGYTF

abundance: .
j_gene: TRBJ1-1
d_gene: .
v_gene: TRBV5-1
CDR3nt: TGCGCCAGCAGCTCCCCAGGGCAGCATGAAGCTTTCTTT
CDR3aa: CASSSPGQHEAFF

abundance: .
j_gene: TRBJ2-6
d_gene: .
v_gene: TRBV7-6
CDR3nt: TGTGCCAGCAGCTTAAGTGCAGGGTTTGGGGCCAACGTCCTGACTTTC
CDR3aa: CASSLSAGFGANVLTF

abundance: .
j_gene: TRBJ1-1
d_gene: .
v_gene: TRBV27
CDR3nt: TGTGCCAGCAGTTACGGATTGAACACTGAAGCTTTCTTT
CDR3aa: CASSYGLNTEAFF

abundance: .
j_gene: TRBJ1-5
d_gene: TRBD1
v_gene: TRBV28
CDR3nt: TGTGCCAGCAGGCGTCCAGGGACAGGGGGTACTCAGCCCCAGCATTTT
CDR3aa: CASRRPGTGGTQPQHF

abundance: .
j_gene: TRBJ1-3
d_gene: TRBD1
v_gene: TRBV5-1
CDR3nt: TGCGCCAGCAGCTTGGACCCAGGGGGCTCTGGAAACACCATATATTTT
CDR3aa: CASSLDPGGSGNTIYF